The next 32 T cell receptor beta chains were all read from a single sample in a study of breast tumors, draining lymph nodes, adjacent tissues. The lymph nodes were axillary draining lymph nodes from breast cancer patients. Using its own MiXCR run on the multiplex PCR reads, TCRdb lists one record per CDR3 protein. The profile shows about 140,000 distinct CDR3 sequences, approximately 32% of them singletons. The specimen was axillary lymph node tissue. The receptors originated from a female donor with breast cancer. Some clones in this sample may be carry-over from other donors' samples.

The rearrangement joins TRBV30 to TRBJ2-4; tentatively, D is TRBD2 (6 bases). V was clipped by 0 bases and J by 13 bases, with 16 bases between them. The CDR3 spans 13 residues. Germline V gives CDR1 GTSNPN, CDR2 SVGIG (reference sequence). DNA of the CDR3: TGTGCCTGGAGTGTGGCGACCCATCGGGGGCAGTACTTC. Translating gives CAWSVATHRGQYF.

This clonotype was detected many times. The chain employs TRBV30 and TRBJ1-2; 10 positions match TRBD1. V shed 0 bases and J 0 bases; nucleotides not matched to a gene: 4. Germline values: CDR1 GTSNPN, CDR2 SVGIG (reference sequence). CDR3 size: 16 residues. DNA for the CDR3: TGTGCCTGGAGTGTAGGCGGGACAGGGGCTAACTATGGCTACACCTTC. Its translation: CAWSVGGTGANYGYTF.

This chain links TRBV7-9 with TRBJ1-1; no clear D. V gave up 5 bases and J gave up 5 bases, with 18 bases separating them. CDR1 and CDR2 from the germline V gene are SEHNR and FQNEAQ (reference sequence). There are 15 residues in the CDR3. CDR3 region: CASSRIDLGVTEAFF. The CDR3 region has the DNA TGTGCCAGCAGCCGAATAGACCTGGGTGTTACTGAAGCTTTCTTT. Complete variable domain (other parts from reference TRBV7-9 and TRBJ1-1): DTGVSQNPRHKITKRGQNVTFRCDPISEHNRLYWYRQTLGQGPEFLTYFQNEAQLEKSRLLSDRFSAERPKGSFSTLEIQRTEQGDSAMYLCASSRIDLGVTEAFFGQGTRLTVV.

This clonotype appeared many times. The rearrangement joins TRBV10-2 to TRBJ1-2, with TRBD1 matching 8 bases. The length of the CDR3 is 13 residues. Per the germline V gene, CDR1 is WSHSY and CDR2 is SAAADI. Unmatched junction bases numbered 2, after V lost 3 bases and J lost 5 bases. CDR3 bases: TGCGCCAGCAGTGACCGACAGGGGTATGGCTACACCTTC. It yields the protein CASSDRQGYGYTF.

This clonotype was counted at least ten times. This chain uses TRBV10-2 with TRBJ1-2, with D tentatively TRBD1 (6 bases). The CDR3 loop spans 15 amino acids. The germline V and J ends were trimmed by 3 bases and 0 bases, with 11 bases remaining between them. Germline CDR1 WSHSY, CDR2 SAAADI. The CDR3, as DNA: TGCGCCAGCAGTGACAGGGGACTAGCTAACTATGGCTACACCTTC. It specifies CASSDRGLANYGYTF.

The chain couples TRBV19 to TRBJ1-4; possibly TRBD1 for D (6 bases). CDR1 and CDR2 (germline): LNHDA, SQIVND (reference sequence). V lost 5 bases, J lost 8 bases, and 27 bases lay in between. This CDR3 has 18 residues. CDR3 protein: CASSPPDSSGANGEKLFF. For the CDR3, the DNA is TGTGCCAGTAGTCCCCCGGACAGCTCTGGGGCCAACGGAGAAAAACTGTTTTTT.

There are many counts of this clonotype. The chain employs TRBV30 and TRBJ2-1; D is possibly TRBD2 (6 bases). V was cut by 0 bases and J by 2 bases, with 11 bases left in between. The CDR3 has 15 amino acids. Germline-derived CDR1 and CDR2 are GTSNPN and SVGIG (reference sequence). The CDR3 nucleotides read TGTGCCTGGAGTGTAGGCGCGGGGCCCTACAATGAGCAGTTCTTC. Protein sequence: CAWSVGAGPYNEQFF.

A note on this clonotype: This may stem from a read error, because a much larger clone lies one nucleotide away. In nucleotides, the CDR3 is TGCAGTGCTAGGGGTACGGGCGGTGAGCCGTTCTTC. It specifies CSARGTGGEPFF. The chain combines TRBV20-1 with TRBJ2-1, with D uncertain. Germline V lookup: CDR1 DFQATT, CDR2 SNEGSKA (reference sequence). This CDR3 spans 12 amino acids.

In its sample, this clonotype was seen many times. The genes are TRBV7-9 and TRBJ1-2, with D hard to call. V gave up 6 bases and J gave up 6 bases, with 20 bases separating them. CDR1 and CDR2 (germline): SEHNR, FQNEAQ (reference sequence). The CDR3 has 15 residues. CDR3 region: CASSLLLGFIDGYTF. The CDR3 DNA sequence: TGTGCCAGCAGTCTATTATTGGGATTTATCGATGGCTACACCTTC.

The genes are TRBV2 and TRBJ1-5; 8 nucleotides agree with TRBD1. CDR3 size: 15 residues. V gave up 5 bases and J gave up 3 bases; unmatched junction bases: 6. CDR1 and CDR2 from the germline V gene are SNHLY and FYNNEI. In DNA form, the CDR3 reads TGTGCCAGCAGTCGGACAGGGAGTCCCAATCAGCCCCAGCATTTT. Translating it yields CASSRTGSPNQPQHF.

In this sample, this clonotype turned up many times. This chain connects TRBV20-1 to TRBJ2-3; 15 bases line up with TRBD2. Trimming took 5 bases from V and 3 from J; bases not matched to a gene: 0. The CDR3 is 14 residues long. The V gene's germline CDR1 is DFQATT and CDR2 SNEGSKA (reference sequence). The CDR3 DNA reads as TGCAGTGCTGGACTAGCGGGGGGGACAGATACGCAGTATTTT. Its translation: CSAGLAGGTDTQYF.

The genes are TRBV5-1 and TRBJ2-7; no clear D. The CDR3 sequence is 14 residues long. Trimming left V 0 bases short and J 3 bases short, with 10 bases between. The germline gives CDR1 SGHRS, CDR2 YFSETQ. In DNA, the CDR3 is TGCGCCAGCAGCTTGGTTTCATCGGTCTACGAGCAGTACTTC. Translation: CASSLVSSVYEQYF.

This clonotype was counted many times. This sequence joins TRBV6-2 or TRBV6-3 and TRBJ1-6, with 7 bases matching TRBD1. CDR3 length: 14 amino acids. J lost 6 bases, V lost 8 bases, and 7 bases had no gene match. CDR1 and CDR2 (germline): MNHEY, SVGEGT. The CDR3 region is CASVRDSLNSPLHF. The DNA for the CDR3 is TGTGCCAGCGTCCGGGACAGCCTTAATTCACCCCTCCACTTT.

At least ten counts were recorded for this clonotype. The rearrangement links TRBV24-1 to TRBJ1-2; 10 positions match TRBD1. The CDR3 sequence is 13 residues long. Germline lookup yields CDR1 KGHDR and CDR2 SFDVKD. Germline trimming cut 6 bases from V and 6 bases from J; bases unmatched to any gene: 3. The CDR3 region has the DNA TGTGCCACCAGTATTGGGACAGGGGATGGCTACACCTTC. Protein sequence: CATSIGTGDGYTF.

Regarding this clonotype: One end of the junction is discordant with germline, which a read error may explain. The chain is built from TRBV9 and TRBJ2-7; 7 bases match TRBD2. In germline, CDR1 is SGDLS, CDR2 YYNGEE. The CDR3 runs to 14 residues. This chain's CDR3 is CASSTQAGNYEQSF. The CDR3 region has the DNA TGTGCCAGCAGCACTCAAGCGGGGAACTACGAGCAGTCCTTC. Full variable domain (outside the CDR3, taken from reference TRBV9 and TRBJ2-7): DSGVTQTPKHLITATGQRVTLRCSPRSGDLSVYWYQQSLDQGLQFLIQYYNGEERAKGNILERFSAQQFPDLHSELNLSSLELGDSALYFCASSTQAGNYEQSFGPGTRLTVT.

The CDR3: CASSPQRWGTGGPVLEQYF. CDR3 DNA sequence: TGTGCCAGCAGCCCCCAGAGGTGGGGGACAGGGGGGCCCGTCTTGGAGCAGTACTTC. The chain joins TRBV7-9 to TRBJ2-7; TRBD1 agrees at 11 bases. V shed 5 bases and J 7 bases; nucleotides not matched to a gene: 22. Germline assignment: CDR1 SEHNR and CDR2 FQNEAQ (reference sequence). The CDR3 extends over 19 amino acids.

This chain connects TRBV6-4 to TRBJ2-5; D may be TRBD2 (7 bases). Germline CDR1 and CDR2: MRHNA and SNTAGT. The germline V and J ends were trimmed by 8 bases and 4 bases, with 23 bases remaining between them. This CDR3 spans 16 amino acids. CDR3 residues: CASGGAPPSTRETQYF. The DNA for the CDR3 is TGTGCCAGCGGGGGGGCGCCTCCGTCCACTCGAGAGACCCAGTACTTC.

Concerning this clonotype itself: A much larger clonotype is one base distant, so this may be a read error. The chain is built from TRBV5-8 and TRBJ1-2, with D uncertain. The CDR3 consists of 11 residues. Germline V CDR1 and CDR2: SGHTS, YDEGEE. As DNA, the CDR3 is TGTGCCAGCAGGAGCCGCTATGCCTACACCTTC. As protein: CASRSRYAYTF.

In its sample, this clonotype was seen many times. This CDR3 is CASSLRQRGPYEQYV. The CDR3 coding sequence is TGTGCCAGCAGTCTGAGACAGAGAGGACCCTACGAGCAGTACGTC. This chain connects TRBV27 to TRBJ2-7; perhaps TRBD1 as D (5 bases). There are 15 residues in the CDR3. The V end lost 5 bases, the J end lost 2 bases, and 16 bases lay between the germline ends. In germline, CDR1 is MNHEY, CDR2 SMNVEV (reference sequence).

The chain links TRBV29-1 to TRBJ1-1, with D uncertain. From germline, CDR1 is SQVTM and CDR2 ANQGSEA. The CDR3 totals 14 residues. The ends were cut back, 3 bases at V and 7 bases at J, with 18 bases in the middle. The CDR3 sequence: CSVDRTPPEGEAFF. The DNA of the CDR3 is TGCAGCGTTGACCGAACTCCCCCCGAGGGTGAAGCTTTCTTT.

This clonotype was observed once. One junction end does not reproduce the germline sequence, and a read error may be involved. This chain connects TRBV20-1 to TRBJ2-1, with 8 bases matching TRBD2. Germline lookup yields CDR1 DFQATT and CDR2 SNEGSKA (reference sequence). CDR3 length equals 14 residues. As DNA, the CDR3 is TGCAGTGCTAGTCCTAGCGGGTCCTCCAATGAGCAGTTCTTC. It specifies CSASPSGSSNEQFF.

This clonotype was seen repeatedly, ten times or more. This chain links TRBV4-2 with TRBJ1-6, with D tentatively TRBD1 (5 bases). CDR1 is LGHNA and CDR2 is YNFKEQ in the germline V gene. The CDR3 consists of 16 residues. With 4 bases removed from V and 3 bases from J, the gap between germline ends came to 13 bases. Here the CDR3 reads CASSLGGLDYNSPLHF. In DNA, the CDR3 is TGTGCCAGCAGCCTGGGGGGTTTGGACTATAATTCACCCCTCCACTTT.

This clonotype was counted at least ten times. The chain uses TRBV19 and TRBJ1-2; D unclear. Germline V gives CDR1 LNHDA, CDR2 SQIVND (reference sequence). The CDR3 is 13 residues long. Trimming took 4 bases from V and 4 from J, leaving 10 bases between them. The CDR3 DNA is TGTGCCAGTAGTAGAAAGCCTGGCTATGGCTACACCTTC. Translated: CASSRKPGYGYTF. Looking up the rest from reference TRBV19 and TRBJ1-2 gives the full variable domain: DGGITQSPKYLFRKEGQNVTLSCEQNLNHDAMYWYRQDPGQGLRLIYYSQIVNDFQKGDIAEGYSVSREKKESFPLTVTSAQKNPTAFYLCASSRKPGYGYTFGSGTRLTVV.

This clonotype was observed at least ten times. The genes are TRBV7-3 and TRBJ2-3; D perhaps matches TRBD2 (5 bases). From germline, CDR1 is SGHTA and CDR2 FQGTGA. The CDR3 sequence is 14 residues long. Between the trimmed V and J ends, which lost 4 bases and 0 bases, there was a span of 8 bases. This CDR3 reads CASSSGFSTDTQYF. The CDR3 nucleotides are TGTGCCAGCAGCTCGGGATTTAGCACAGATACGCAGTATTTT. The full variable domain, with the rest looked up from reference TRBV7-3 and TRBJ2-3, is GAGVSQTPSNKVTEKGKYVELRCDPISGHTALYWYRQSLGQGPEFLIYFQGTGAADDSGLPNDRFFAVRPEGSVSTLKIQRTERGDSAVYLCASSSGFSTDTQYFGPGTRLTVL.

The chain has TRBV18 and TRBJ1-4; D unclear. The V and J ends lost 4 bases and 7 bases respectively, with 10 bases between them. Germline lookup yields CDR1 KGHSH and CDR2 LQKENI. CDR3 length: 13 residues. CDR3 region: CASSLNGGEKLFF. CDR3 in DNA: TGTGCCAGCTCACTCAACGGAGGTGAAAAACTGTTTTTT. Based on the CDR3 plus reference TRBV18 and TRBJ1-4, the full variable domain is NAGVMQNPRHLVRRRGQEARLRCSPMKGHSHVYWYRQLPEEGLKFMVYLQKENIIDESGMPKERFSAEFPKEGPSILRIQQVVRGDSAAYFCASSLNGGEKLFFGSGTQLSVL.

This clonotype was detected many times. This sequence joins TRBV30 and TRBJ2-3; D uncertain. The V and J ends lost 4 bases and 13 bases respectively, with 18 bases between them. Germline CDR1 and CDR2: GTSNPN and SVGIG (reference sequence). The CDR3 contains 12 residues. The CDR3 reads CAWNSGARSEYF. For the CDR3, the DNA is TGTGCCTGGAACTCTGGCGCCCGTTCCGAGTATTTT.

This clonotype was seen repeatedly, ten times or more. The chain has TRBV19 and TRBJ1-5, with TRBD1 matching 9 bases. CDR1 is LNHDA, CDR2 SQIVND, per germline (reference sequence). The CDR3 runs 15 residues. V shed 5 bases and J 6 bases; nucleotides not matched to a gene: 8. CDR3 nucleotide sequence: TGTGCCAGTAGTCCCCGGGGACAGGGTTCTCAGCCCCAGCATTTT. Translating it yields CASSPRGQGSQPQHF. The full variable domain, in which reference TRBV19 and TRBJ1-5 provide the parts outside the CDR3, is DGGITQSPKYLFRKEGQNVTLSCEQNLNHDAMYWYRQDPGQGLRLIYYSQIVNDFQKGDIAEGYSVSREKKESFPLTVTSAQKNPTAFYLCASSPRGQGSQPQHFGDGTRLSIL.

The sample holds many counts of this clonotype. The CDR3 spells CASTLTGVNYGYTF. The DNA for the CDR3 is TGTGCCAGCACCCTGACAGGGGTGAACTATGGCTACACCTTC. The rearrangement joins TRBV5-4 to TRBJ1-2; 8 bases match TRBD1. Unmatched junction bases numbered 6, after V lost 6 bases and J lost 2 bases. Germline CDR1 is SGHNT and CDR2 is YYREEE (reference sequence). The CDR3 runs 14 residues.

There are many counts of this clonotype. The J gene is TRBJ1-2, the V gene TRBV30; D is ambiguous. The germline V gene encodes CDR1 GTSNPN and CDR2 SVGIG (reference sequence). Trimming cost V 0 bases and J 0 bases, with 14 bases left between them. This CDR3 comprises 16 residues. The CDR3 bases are TGTGCCTGGAGTGTACGCGGCGGAATAGCTAACTATGGCTACACCTTC. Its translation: CAWSVRGGIANYGYTF.

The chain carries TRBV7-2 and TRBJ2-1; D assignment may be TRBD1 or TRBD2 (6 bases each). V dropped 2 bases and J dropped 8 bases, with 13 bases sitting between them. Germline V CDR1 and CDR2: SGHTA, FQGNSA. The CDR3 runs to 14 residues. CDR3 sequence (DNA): TGTGCCAGCAGCTTATTTACAGGGAGGCATGAGCAGTTCTTC. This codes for CASSLFTGRHEQFF.

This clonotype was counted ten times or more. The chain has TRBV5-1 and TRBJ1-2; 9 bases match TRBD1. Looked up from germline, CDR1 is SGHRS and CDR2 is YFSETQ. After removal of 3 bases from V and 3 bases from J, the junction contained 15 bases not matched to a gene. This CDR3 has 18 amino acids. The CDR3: CASSSRSAGQGRDYGYTF. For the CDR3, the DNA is TGCGCCAGCAGCTCGCGGTCGGCTGGACAGGGGAGGGACTATGGCTACACCTTC. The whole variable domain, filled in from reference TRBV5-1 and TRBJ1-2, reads KAGVTQTPRYLIKTRGQQVTLSCSPISGHRSVSWYQQTPGQGLQFLFEYFSETQRNKGNFPGRFSGRQFSNSRSEMNVSTLELGDSALYLCASSSRSAGQGRDYGYTFGSGTRLTVV.

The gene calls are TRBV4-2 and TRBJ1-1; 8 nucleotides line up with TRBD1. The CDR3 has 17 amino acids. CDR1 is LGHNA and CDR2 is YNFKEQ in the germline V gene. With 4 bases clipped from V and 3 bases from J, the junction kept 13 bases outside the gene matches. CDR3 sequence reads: CASSPGQGKKGDTEAFF. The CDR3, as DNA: TGTGCCAGCAGCCCCGGACAGGGAAAGAAGGGCGACACTGAAGCTTTCTTT.